The next 16 T cell receptor beta chains were all read from a single sample in a study of identical twins (dated by TCRdb to between 2015 and 2016). Receptor amplification or capture employed 5' RACE. The instrument was an Illumina HiSeq 2000. TCRdb ran its own pipeline on the public reads, namely fastp trimming at Q25 and MiXCR clone calling, and kept in-frame beta chains. Duplicate CDR3 protein sequences are folded into a single record with the most common DNA and genes. Across this sample there are approximately 620,000 distinct CDR3 sequences, with 8.6% seen only once. About 0.98% of the sample comes from the top ten. These data are also associated with another study on yellow fever vaccine responses in identical twins.

The sample comprised PBMCs. These receptors all stem from a woman aged 18-30 years in good health.

CDR3 loop: CASSPIAGGSYNEQFF. The CDR3 nucleotides are TGCGCCAGCAGTCCAATAGCGGGGGGCTCCTACAATGAGCAGTTCTTC. The rearrangement uses TRBV10-2 and TRBJ2-1; the match to TRBD2 covers 10 bases. Germline loops: CDR1 WSHSY, CDR2 SAAADI. The ends lost 5 bases at V and 0 bases at J; junction bases unmatched: 4. The CDR3 covers 16 residues.

This CDR3 is CASSSRGKNIQYF. CDR3 coding DNA: TGTGCCAGCAGCTCCAGGGGTAAGAACATTCAGTACTTC. V and J are TRBV27 and TRBJ2-4; weak D call: TRBD1 (6 bases). CDR1 is MNHEY and CDR2 is SMNVEV in the germline V gene (reference sequence). V was clipped by 6 bases and J by 7 bases, with 13 bases between them. The CDR3 length is 13 residues.

This chain connects TRBV6-2 or TRBV6-3 to TRBJ2-7; 11 bases are shared with TRBD2. V was pared by 2 bases and J by 4 bases, with 16 bases of the junction left unmatched. The germline V gene encodes CDR1 MNHEY and CDR2 SVGEGT. CDR3 length equals 19 residues. CDR3 loop: CASSYPRGATSGSWYEQYF. In DNA form, the CDR3 reads TGTGCCAGCAGTTACCCCAGAGGGGCAACTAGCGGGAGCTGGTACGAGCAGTACTTC.

The rearrangement uses TRBV6-1 and TRBJ2-3; 8 bases match TRBD1. Germline V CDR1 and CDR2: MNHNS, SASEGT. V shed 6 bases and J 1 base; nucleotides not matched to a gene: 3. The CDR3 consists of 14 residues. The CDR3 spells CASRGQGRTDTQYF. CDR3 DNA: TGTGCCAGCAGAGGACAGGGCCGCACAGATACGCAGTATTTT.

The chain carries TRBV7-9 and TRBJ2-3, with 12 positions matching TRBD2. The CDR3 sequence is 17 residues long. CDR1 and CDR2 (germline): SEHNR, FQNEAQ (reference sequence). J was trimmed by 6 bases and V by 4 bases; bases with no gene match: 11. Here the CDR3 DNA reads TGTGCCAGCAGCTCCCTACTAGCGGGGGGCCTCTCGGATACGCAGTATTTT. This encodes CASSSLLAGGLSDTQYF.

This clonotype came up a few times. The chain carries TRBV29-1 and TRBJ2-1; D is perhaps TRBD2 (5 bases). The germline V gene has CDR1 SQVTM and CDR2 ANQGSEA. The CDR3 has 14 amino acids. V lost 0 bases and J 4 bases, leaving 10 bases between the germline ends. This CDR3 reads CSVEDRDRYNEQFF. CDR3 bases: TGCAGCGTTGAAGATCGGGATAGATACAATGAGCAGTTCTTC.

DNA of the CDR3: TGTGCCAGCCGATCAACTAGGACCACAGATACGCAGTATTTT. This encodes CASRSTRTTDTQYF. This chain joins TRBV27 and TRBJ2-3, with D possibly TRBD2 on 5 matching bases. CDR3 length: 14 amino acids. The V gene lost 8 bases and the J gene lost 2 bases, with 14 bases spanning the gap. Germline V lookup: CDR1 MNHEY, CDR2 SMNVEV (reference sequence).

This clonotype was picked up many times. The CDR3 protein is CASSLRPGSKRIAEAFF. The CDR3 bases are TGTGCCAGCAGCTTAAGACCTGGGTCGAAAAGGATAGCTGAAGCTTTCTTT. This chain links TRBV13 with TRBJ1-1, with no clear D. The germline V and J ends were trimmed by 2 bases and 6 bases, with 22 bases remaining between them. Germline CDR1 is PRHDT and CDR2 is FYEKMQ (reference sequence). This CDR3 contains 17 residues.

A few counts support this clonotype. The rearrangement joins TRBV6-5 to TRBJ1-6; D remains ambiguous. Germline CDR1 MNHEY, CDR2 SVGAGI. This CDR3 is built from 18 residues. Trimming shortened V by 2 bases and J by 0 bases, and 14 bases separated the two germline ends. The CDR3 nucleotides are TGTGCCAGCAGTTACGCCGACGGACTTAGCTCCTATAATTCACCCCTCCACTTT. It is translated as CASSYADGLSSYNSPLHF.

A note on this clonotype: Because the CDR3's place on the DNA is in doubt, the DNA is left out and the CDR3 is given as listed by TCRdb. This chain joins TRBV5-1 and TRBJ2-3; the DNA was not used to check the table's D call, TRBD1. 16 amino acids form the CDR3, both terminal residues included. Germline V gives CDR1 SGHRS, CDR2 YFSETQ. The CDR3 sequence is CASRVGQGAVTTSPYF.

The V call is TRBV6-5, the J call TRBJ2-7; D is unresolved. The germline V gene encodes CDR1 MNHEY and CDR2 SVGAGI. This CDR3 region has 19 residues. Trimming left V 4 bases short and J 0 bases short, with 25 bases between. CDR3 loop: CASSSGRMTKIDSSYEQYF. The CDR3 bases are TGTGCCAGCAGTTCTGGACGAATGACAAAGATTGACTCCTCCTACGAGCAGTACTTC.

The chain has TRBV6-1 and TRBJ2-7; 8 bases are a match to TRBD2. The germline V gene has CDR1 MNHNS and CDR2 SASEGT. The CDR3 is made up of 15 amino acids. Trimming at V came to 6 bases and at J to 6 bases, leaving 13 bases not matched to a gene. CDR3 sequence reads: CASRPRAGVVSEQYF. The DNA of the CDR3 is TGTGCCAGCAGGCCCCGAGCGGGAGTTGTGAGCGAGCAGTACTTC.

This clonotype has a handful of counts. The chain employs TRBV20-1 and TRBJ2-3, with 12 positions matching TRBD2. The CDR3 is made up of 17 amino acids. From germline, CDR1 is DFQATT and CDR2 SNEGSKA (reference sequence). The J segment lost 3 bases and the V segment lost 5 bases, leaving 12 bases of the junction unmatched. CDR3 DNA sequence: TGCAGTGCTCTTCCAGCTAGCGGGAGGGCCAGTACAGATACGCAGTATTTT. Translated: CSALPASGRASTDTQYF.

This clonotype has only a few counts. This CDR3 reads CASSLAQEGTYGYTF. The CDR3 nucleotides are TGTGCCAGCAGCTTAGCGCAGGAGGGAACATATGGCTACACCTTC. The chain combines TRBV7-9 with TRBJ1-2; the D is unclear. Trimming pared 0 bases from V and 5 bases from J, leaving 13 bases between. The CDR3 spans 15 residues. The germline gives CDR1 SEHNR, CDR2 FQNEAQ (reference sequence).

This clonotype was recorded a few times. This chain uses TRBV5-8 with TRBJ2-4; the D gene is possibly TRBD2 (6 bases). CDR1 is SGHTS, CDR2 YDEGEE, per germline. Trimming stripped 4 bases from V and 4 bases from J, with 9 bases between. The CDR3 has 13 residues. In DNA, the CDR3 is TGTGCCAGCAGCCCCGGGACTAAAAACATTCAGTACTTC. Amino acids: CASSPGTKNIQYF.

The chain employs TRBV27 and TRBJ2-7; D not resolved. The V end was cut by 3 bases, the J end by 6 bases, with 15 bases between. The CDR3 runs 14 residues. Germline V CDR1 and CDR2: MNHEY, SMNVEV (reference sequence). CDR3 DNA: TGTGCCAGCAGTTTGTTGGGCTCCCAAGCCGAGCAGTACTTC. Its translation is CASSLLGSQAEQYF.